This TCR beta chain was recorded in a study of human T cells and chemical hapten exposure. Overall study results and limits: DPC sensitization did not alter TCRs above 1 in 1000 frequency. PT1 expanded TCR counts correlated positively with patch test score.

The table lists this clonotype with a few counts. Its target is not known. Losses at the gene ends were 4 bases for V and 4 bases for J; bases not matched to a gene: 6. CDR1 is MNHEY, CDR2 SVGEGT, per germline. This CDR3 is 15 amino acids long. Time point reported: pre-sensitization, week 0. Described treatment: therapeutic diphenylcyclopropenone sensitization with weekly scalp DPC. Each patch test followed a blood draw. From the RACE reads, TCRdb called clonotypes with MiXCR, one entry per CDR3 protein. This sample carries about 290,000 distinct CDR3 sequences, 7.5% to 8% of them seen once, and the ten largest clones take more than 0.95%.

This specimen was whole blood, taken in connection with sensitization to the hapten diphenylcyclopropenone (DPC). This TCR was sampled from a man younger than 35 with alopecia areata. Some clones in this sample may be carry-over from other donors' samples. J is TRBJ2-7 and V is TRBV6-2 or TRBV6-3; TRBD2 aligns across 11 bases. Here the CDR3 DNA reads TGTGCCAGCAGTTCACTAGCGGGGGAGTTGTACGAGCAGTACTTC. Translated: CASSSLAGELYEQYF.